This T cell receptor beta chain was captured by sequencing in a study of blood T cell repertoires in COVID-19. The assay was immunoSEQ multiplex PCR, and TCRdb's table has in-frame clones only and misses some. The repertoire holds 250,000 to 350,000 clones, with nearly 90% as singletons. Participant reports of clinical history set cohort assignment. V was cut by 4 bases and J by 0 bases, with 17 bases left in between. The germline gives CDR1 SGDLS, CDR2 YYNGEE. The CDR3 consists of 16 residues. The receptor comes from a woman aged 18-29 years with acute COVID-19. The V call is TRBV9, the J call TRBJ2-7, with D tentatively TRBD1 (6 bases). The material sequenced was PBMCs or T cells enriched from blood (not recorded which). CDR3 region: CASSPHVWDNSYEQYF. DNA for the CDR3: TGTGCCAGCAGCCCTCACGTGTGGGACAACTCCTACGAGCAGTACTTC.